A few counts support the clone carrying this TCR beta chain. Per the original methods: Individual samples carried between about 20,000 and 700,000 TCRs, with more than 85,000 as the median. Via MiXCR, TCRdb re-called the RACE reads, giving one row per CDR3 protein. What appears here as the V and J calls and clone size reflects TCRdb's work, not the paper's. This table holds 75,000 to 90,000 distinct CDR3 sequences, 10% to 14% found once. The data stem from a study of human T cells and chemical hapten exposure. V shed 0 bases and J shed 3 bases, with 6 bases lying between them. Germline-derived CDR1 and CDR2 are LNHDA and SQIVND (reference sequence). CDR3 length: 14 amino acids. Stated time point: patch test 3, about 24 weeks after DPC sensitization. Treatment of the sample: therapeutic diphenylcyclopropenone sensitization with weekly scalp DPC.

Sequences were derived from whole blood, sampled in connection with sensitization to the hapten diphenylcyclopropenone (DPC). The chain carries TRBV19 and TRBJ1-5; D call uncertain. The origin of this receptor is a woman aged 50 to 60 with alopecia areata. Some clones in this sample may be carry-over from other donors' samples. The CDR3 coding sequence is TGTGCCAGTAGTATAGATCCGTCCAATCAGCCCCAGCATTTT. This translates into CASSIDPSNQPQHF. Full variable domain (missing parts from reference TRBV19 and TRBJ1-5): DGGITQSPKYLFRKEGQNVTLSCEQNLNHDAMYWYRQDPGQGLRLIYYSQIVNDFQKGDIAEGYSVSREKKESFPLTVTSAQKNPTAFYLCASSIDPSNQPQHFGDGTRLSIL.